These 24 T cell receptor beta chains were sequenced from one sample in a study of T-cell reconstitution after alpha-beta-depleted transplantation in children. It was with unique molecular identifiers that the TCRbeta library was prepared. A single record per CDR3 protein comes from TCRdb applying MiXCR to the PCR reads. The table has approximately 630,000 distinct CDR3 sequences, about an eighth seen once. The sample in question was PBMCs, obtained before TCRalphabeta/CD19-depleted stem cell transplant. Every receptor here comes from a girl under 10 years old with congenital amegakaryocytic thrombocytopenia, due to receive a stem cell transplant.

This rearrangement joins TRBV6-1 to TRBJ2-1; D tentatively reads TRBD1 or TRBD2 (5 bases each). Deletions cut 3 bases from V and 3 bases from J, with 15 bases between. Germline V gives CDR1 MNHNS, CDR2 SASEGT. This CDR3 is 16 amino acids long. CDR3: CASSDFRGRSYNEQFF. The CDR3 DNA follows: TGTGCCAGCAGTGACTTCCGGGGACGCAGCTACAATGAGCAGTTCTTC.

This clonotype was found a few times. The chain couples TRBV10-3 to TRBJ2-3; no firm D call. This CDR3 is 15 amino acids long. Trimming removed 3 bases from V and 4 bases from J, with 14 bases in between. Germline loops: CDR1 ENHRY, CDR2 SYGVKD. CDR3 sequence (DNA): TGTGCCATCAGTGACACCTCCCTTGGGGCAGATACGCAGTATTTT. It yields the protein CAISDTSLGADTQYF.

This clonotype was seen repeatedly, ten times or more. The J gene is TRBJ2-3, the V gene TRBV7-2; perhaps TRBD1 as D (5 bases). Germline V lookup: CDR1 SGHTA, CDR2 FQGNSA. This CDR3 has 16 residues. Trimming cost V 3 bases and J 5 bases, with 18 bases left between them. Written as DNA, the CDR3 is TGTGCCAGCAGCTTTACGCCGGACACCTCCCTAGATACGCAGTATTTT. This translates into CASSFTPDTSLDTQYF.

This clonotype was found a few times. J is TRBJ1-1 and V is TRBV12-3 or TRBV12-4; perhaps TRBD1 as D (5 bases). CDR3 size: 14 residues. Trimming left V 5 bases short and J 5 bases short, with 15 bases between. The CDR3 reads CASSGPFQGTEAFF. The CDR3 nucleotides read TGTGCCAGCAGTGGCCCGTTTCAGGGAACTGAAGCTTTCTTT.

CDR3 nucleotide sequence: TGCGCCAGCAGCTTGTCAACCGGGACTAGCAACCCAGATACGCAGTATTTT. This sequence encodes CASSLSTGTSNPDTQYF. The chain uses TRBV5-1 and TRBJ2-3; TRBD2 matches at 9 bases. The CDR3 extends over 17 amino acids. Losses at the gene ends were 1 base for V and 4 bases for J; bases not matched to a gene: 10. Germline V CDR1 and CDR2: SGHRS, YFSETQ.

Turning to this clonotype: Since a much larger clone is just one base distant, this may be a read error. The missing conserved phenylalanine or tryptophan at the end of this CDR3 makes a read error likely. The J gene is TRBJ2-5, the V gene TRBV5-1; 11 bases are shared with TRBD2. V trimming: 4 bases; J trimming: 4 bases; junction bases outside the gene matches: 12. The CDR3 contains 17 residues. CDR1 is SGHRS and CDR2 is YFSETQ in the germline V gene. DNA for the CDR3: TGCGCCAGCAGCGGGGATCTAGCGGGAGGCGTCGGAGAGACCCAGTACTTG. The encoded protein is CASSGDLAGGVGETQYL.

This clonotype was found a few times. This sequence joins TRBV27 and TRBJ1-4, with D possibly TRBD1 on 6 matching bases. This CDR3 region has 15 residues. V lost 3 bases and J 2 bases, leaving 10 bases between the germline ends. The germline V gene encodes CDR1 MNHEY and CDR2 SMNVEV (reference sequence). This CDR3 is CASSFQGLTNEKLFF. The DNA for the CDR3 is TGTGCCAGCAGTTTCCAGGGGTTGACTAATGAAAAACTGTTTTTT. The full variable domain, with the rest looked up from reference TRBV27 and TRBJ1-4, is EAQVTQNPRYLITVTGKKLTVTCSQNMNHEYMSWYRQDPGLGLRQIYYSMNVEVTDKGDVPEGYKVSRKEKRNFPLILESPSPNQTSLYFCASSFQGLTNEKLFFGSGTQLSVL.

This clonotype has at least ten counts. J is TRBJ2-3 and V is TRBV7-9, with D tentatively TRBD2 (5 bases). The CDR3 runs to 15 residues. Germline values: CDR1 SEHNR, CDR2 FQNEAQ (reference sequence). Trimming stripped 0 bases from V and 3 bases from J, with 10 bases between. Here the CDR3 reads CASSLARVVTDTQYF. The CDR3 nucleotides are TGTGCCAGCAGCTTAGCGAGGGTAGTGACAGATACGCAGTATTTT.

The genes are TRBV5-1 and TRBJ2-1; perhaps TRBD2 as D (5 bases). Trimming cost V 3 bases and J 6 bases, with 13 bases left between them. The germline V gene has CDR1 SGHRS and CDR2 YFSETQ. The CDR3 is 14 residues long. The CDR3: CASSSGVAFNEQFF. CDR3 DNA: TGCGCCAGCAGCTCCGGGGTAGCGTTCAATGAGCAGTTCTTC.

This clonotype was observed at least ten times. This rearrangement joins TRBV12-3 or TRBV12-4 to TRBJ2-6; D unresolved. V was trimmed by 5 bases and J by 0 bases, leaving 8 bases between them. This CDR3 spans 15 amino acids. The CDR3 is CASSPRTSGANVLTF. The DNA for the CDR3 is TGTGCCAGCAGTCCGCGTACCTCTGGGGCCAACGTCCTGACTTTC.

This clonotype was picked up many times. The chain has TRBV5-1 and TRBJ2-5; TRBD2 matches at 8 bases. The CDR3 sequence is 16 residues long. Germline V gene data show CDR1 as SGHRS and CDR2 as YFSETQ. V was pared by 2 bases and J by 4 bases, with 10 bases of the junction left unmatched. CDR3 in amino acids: CASSLKEREFGETQYF. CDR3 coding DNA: TGCGCCAGCAGCTTAAAGGAGCGGGAGTTTGGAGAGACCCAGTACTTC.

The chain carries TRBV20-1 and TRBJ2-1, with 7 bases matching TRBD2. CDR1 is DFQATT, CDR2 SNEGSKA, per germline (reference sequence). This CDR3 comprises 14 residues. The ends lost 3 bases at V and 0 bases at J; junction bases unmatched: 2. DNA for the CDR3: TGCAGTGCTAGTGGGGAGGGCTCCTACAATGAGCAGTTCTTC. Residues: CSASGEGSYNEQFF.

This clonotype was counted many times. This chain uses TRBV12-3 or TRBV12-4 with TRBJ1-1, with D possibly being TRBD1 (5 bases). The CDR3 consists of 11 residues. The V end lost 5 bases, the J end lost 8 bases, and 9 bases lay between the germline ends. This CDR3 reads CASSPGAEAFF. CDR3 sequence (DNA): TGTGCCAGCAGTCCCGGGGCGGAAGCTTTCTTT.

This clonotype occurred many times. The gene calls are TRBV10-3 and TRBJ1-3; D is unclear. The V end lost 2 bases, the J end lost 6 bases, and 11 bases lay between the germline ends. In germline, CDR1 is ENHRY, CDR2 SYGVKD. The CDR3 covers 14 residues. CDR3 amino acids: CAISEGSRKNTIYF. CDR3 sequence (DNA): TGTGCCATCAGTGAGGGGAGCCGAAAAAACACCATATATTTT.

CDR3 sequence (DNA): TGTGCCTGGAGTGAGGGGGTCAAGGACGAGCAGTACTTC. It yields the protein CAWSEGVKDEQYF. The V gene is TRBV30, the J gene TRBJ2-7, with D perhaps TRBD1 (6 bases). Germline CDR1 GTSNPN, CDR2 SVGIG (reference sequence). The CDR3 extends over 13 amino acids. Trimming removed 1 base at V and 5 bases at J, with 12 bases between.

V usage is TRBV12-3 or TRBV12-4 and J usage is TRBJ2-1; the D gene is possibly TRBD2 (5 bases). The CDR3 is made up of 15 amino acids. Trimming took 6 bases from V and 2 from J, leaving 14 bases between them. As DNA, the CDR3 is TGTGCCAGCAGGGACTCGGTCGGGGCCTACAATGAGCAGTTCTTC. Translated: CASRDSVGAYNEQFF.

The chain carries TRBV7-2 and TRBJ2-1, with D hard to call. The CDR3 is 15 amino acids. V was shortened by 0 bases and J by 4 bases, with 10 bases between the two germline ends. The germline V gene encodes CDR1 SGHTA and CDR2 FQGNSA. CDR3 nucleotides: TGTGCCAGCAGCTTAGCGTCTAGAAGTTACAATGAGCAGTTCTTC. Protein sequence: CASSLASRSYNEQFF.

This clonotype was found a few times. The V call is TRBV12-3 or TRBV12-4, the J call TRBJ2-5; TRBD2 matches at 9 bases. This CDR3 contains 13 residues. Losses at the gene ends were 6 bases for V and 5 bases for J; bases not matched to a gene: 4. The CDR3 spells CASSGTSRETQYF. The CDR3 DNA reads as TGTGCCAGCAGCGGGACTAGCAGGGAGACCCAGTACTTC.

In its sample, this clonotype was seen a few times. CDR3 sequence reads: CATIRQDSILYEQYF. The CDR3 coding sequence is TGCGCCACCATCCGACAGGACAGCATCCTCTACGAGCAGTACTTC. J is TRBJ2-7 and V is TRBV5-1, with D perhaps matching TRBD1 (6 bases). This CDR3 is 15 amino acids long. Germline V gene lookup returns CDR1 SGHRS and CDR2 YFSETQ. V was trimmed by 9 bases and J by 3 bases, leaving 22 bases between them.

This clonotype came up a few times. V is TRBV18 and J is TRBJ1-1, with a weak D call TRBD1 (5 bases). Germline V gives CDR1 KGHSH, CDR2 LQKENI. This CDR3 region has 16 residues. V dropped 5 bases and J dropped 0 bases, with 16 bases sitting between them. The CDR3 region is CASSSSLGHLNTEAFF. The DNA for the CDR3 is TGTGCCAGCTCATCCAGCTTGGGGCACCTGAACACTGAAGCTTTCTTT.

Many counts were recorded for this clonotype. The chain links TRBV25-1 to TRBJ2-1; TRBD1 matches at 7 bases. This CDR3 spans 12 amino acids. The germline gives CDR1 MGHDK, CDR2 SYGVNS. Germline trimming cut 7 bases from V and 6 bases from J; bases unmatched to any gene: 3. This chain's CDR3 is CASIGGPNEQFF. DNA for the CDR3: TGTGCCAGCATAGGGGGCCCCAATGAGCAGTTCTTC.

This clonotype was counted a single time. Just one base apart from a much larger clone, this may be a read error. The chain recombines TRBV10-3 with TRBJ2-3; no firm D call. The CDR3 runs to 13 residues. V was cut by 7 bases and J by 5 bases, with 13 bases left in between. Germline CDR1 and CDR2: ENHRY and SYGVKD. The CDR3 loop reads CAITESPGDTQYF. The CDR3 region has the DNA TGTGCCATCACTGAATCCCCGGGAGATACGCAGTATTTT.

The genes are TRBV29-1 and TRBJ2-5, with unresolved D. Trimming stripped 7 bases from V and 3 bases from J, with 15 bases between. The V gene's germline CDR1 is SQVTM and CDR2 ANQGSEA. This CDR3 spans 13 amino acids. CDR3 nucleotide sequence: TGCAGCGCCGCCCGAGGCTTGGAAGAGACCCAGTACTTC. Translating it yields CSAARGLEETQYF.

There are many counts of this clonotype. The CDR3 coding sequence is TGTGCCAGCAGCCAGAGCGATTATGAGCAGTTCTTC. This encodes CASSQSDYEQFF. The chain has TRBV11-2 and TRBJ2-1; D unresolved. CDR1 and CDR2 from the germline V gene are SGHAT and FQNNGV. V shed 5 bases and J shed 8 bases, with 10 bases lying between them. CDR3 length equals 12 residues.